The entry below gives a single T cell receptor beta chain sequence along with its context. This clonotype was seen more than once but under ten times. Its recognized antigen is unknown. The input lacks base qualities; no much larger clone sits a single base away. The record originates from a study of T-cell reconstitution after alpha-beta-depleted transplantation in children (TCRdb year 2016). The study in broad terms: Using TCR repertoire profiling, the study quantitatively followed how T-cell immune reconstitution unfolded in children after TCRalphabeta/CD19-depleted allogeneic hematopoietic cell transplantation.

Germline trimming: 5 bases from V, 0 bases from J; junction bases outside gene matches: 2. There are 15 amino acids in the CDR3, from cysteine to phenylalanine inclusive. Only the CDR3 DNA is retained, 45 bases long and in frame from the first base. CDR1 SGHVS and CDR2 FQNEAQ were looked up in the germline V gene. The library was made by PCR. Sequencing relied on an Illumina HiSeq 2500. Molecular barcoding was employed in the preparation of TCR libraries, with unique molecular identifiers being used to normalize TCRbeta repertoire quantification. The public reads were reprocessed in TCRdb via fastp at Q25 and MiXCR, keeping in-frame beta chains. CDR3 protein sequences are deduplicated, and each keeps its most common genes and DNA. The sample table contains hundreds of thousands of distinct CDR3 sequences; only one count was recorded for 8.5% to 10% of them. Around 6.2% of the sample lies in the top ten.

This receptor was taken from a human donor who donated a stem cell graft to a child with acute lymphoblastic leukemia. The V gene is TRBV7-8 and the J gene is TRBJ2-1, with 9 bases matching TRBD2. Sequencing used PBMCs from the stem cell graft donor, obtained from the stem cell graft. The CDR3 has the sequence CASSETSGSYNEQFF. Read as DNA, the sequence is TGTGCCAGCAGCGAGACTAGCGGCTCCTACAATGAGCAGTTCTTC. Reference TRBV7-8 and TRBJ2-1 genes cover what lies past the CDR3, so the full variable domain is GAGVSQSPRYKVAKRGQDVALRCDPISGHVSLFWYQQALGQGPEFLTYFQNEAQLDKSGLPSDRFFAERPEGSVSTLKIQRTQQEDSAVYLCASSETSGSYNEQFFGPGTRLTVL.